The next 21 T cell receptor beta chains were all read from a single sample in a study of STAT5B mutations in CD4+ large granular lymphocyte leukemia (dated 2022 in TCRdb). The library was made by the immunoSEQ multiplex PCR assay. Not all clones reach the TCRdb copy of this immuneACCESS table, which keeps in-frame sequences only. Checked studies attribute under half of the gap to unresolved V genes and leave the rest unexplained. This sample has tens of thousands of clones in its table, and about 86% of those were observed once. The ten largest clones take up 0.3% to 0.45% of the sample. Sequenced input: CD4+ T cells from blood buffy coats. The receptors derive from a human donor in good health.

The V and J genes are TRBV6-5 and TRBJ2-3, with D unresolved. Trimming left V 2 bases short and J 0 bases short, with 9 bases between. The CDR3 consists of 15 residues. Germline V lookup: CDR1 MNHEY, CDR2 SVGAGI. The CDR3 region has the DNA TGTGCCAGCAGTTACGGCTTATCTAGCACAGATACGCAGTATTTT. Residues: CASSYGLSSTDTQYF.

The chain is built from TRBV5-6 and TRBJ1-3; D not certain. V lost 5 bases to trimming and J lost 0 bases, with 6 bases between them. The CDR3 covers 13 residues. CDR1 and CDR2 from the germline V gene are SGHDT and YYEEEE. The CDR3 here is CASSQSSGNTIYF. The CDR3 DNA sequence: TGTGCCAGCAGTCAGAGCTCTGGAAACACCATATATTTT.

The rearrangement links TRBV30 to TRBJ1-2; D gene ambiguous. V dropped 2 bases and J dropped 0 bases, with 7 bases sitting between them. Germline V gives CDR1 GTSNPN, CDR2 SVGIG (reference sequence). The CDR3 totals 13 residues. CDR3: CAWSSQSNYGYTF. For the CDR3, the DNA is TGTGCCTGGAGTTCCCAGTCTAACTATGGCTACACCTTC. The variable domain in full, with the rest retrieved from reference TRBV30 and TRBJ1-2, is SQTIHQWPATLVQPVGSPLSLECTVEGTSNPNLYWYRQAAGRGLQLLFYSVGIGQISSEVPQNLSASRPQDRQFILSSKKLLLSDSGFYLCAWSSQSNYGYTFGSGTRLTVV.

This clone was found a few times. The rearrangement joins TRBV7-2 to TRBJ1-5; D is uncertain. There are 15 residues in the CDR3. Trimming cost V 0 bases and J 0 bases, with 6 bases left between them. In germline, CDR1 is SGHTA, CDR2 FQGNSA. The CDR3, as DNA: TGTGCCAGCAGCTTAGCGGCGGTTAGCAATCAGCCCCAGCATTTT. Protein: CASSLAAVSNQPQHF.

This clone was recorded once. V usage is TRBV18 and J usage is TRBJ2-7; D is possibly TRBD1 (6 bases). The CDR3 extends over 16 amino acids. The germline CDR1 and CDR2 sequences are KGHSH and LQKENI. The V end was cut by 3 bases, the J end by 7 bases, with 22 bases between. CDR3 in amino acids: CASSPGTSPDLREQYF. The CDR3 DNA reads as TGTGCCAGCTCACCTGGGACATCTCCTGATCTAAGGGAGCAGTACTTC.

The chain couples TRBV2 to TRBJ2-5, with D tentatively TRBD1 or TRBD2 (6 bases each). V was trimmed by 5 bases and J by 1 base, leaving 11 bases between them. Looked up from germline, CDR1 is SNHLY and CDR2 is FYNNEI. This CDR3 has 14 residues. The CDR3 nucleotides are TGTGCCAGCAGTAGGGGGGCCATCCAAGAGACCCAGTACTTC. Residues: CASSRGAIQETQYF.

This clone was detected only once. The gene calls are TRBV11-1 and TRBJ2-3, with D possibly being TRBD1 (5 bases). Deletions cut 0 bases from V and 5 bases from J, with 12 bases between. The germline CDR1 and CDR2 sequences are SGHAT and FQDESV (reference sequence). This CDR3 is built from 15 residues. The CDR3 sequence: CASSLAVEGVDTQYF. CDR3 coding DNA: TGTGCCAGCAGCTTAGCGGTGGAAGGGGTAGATACGCAGTATTTT.

V usage is TRBV11-2 and J usage is TRBJ2-7; D unclear. V was pared by 2 bases and J by 2 bases, with 4 bases between. Germline V lookup: CDR1 SGHAT, CDR2 FQNNGV. The CDR3 sequence is 12 residues long. CDR3 protein: CASSLRTYEQYF. As DNA, the CDR3 is TGTGCCAGCAGCTTAAGGACCTACGAGCAGTACTTC. Based on the CDR3 plus reference TRBV11-2 and TRBJ2-7, the full variable domain is EAGVAQSPRYKIIEKRQSVAFWCNPISGHATLYWYQQILGQGPKLLIQFQNNGVVDDSQLPKDRFSAERLKGVDSTLKIQPAKLEDSAVYLCASSLRTYEQYFGPGTRLTVT.

V is TRBV6-5 and J is TRBJ1-1, with D possibly TRBD1 on 5 matching bases. Germline V gene lookup returns CDR1 MNHEY and CDR2 SVGAGI. V dropped 11 bases and J dropped 1 base, with 20 bases sitting between them. This CDR3 has 15 residues. In nucleotides, the CDR3 is TGTGCCGTCAGGGTGGGGAACCGGGCGAACACTGAAGCTTTCTTT. This translates into CAVRVGNRANTEAFF.

The rearrangement links TRBV5-1 to TRBJ2-5, with 7 positions matching TRBD2. The V segment lost 0 bases and the J segment 0 bases; nucleotides outside the gene matches: 2. The CDR3 runs 15 residues. Germline loops: CDR1 SGHRS, CDR2 YFSETQ. The chain's CDR3 is CASSLEGLDQETQYF. The CDR3 nucleotides are TGCGCCAGCAGCTTGGAAGGACTAGACCAAGAGACCCAGTACTTC.

The chain links TRBV6-1 to TRBJ2-3; maybe TRBD2 (6 bases). The CDR3 extends over 14 amino acids. The germline CDR1 and CDR2 sequences are MNHNS and SASEGT. V was clipped by 8 bases and J by 2 bases, with 14 bases between them. In DNA, the CDR3 is TGTGCCAGCGTGGCGGGAACACCCACAGATACGCAGTATTTT. This encodes CASVAGTPTDTQYF.

In DNA form, the CDR3 reads TGCAGCGTTGGAGCTAGCGGAGAGACCCAGTACTTC. Translated, it gives CSVGASGETQYF. The rearrangement links TRBV29-1 to TRBJ2-5; 7 bases align to TRBD2. Germline trimming cut 4 bases from V and 4 bases from J; bases unmatched to any gene: 3. CDR1 is SQVTM and CDR2 is ANQGSEA in the germline V gene. CDR3 length: 12 amino acids.

CDR3: CASSFSGVEAFF. CDR3 nucleotides: TGTGCCAGCAGCTTTTCAGGGGTTGAAGCTTTCTTT. The rearrangement uses TRBV7-9 and TRBJ1-1; D is perhaps TRBD1 (6 bases). The CDR3 totals 12 residues. V lost 3 bases and J lost 7, with 9 bases in between. Germline loops: CDR1 SEHNR, CDR2 FQNEAQ (reference sequence). Together with reference TRBV7-9 and TRBJ1-1, the CDR3 gives the full variable domain: DTGVSQNPRHKITKRGQNVTFRCDPISEHNRLYWYRQTLGQGPEFLTYFQNEAQLEKSRLLSDRFSAERPKGSFSTLEIQRTEQGDSAMYLCASSFSGVEAFFGQGTRLTVV.

The chain links TRBV15 to TRBJ1-4; D unclear. Germline lookup yields CDR1 LNHNV and CDR2 YYDKDF (reference sequence). V lost 5 bases, J lost 5 bases, and 15 bases lay in between. The CDR3 runs to 15 residues. The CDR3 DNA sequence: TGTGCCACCAGCGTTCGACCTAAACCAAATGAAAAACTGTTTTTT. Its protein product is CATSVRPKPNEKLFF.

The rearrangement uses TRBV7-3 and TRBJ1-2; perhaps TRBD1 as D (6 bases). V lost 5 bases to trimming and J lost 8 bases, with 18 bases between them. This CDR3 comprises 14 residues. Germline CDR1 and CDR2: SGHTA and FQGTGA. CDR3 bases: TGTGCCAGCAGCCCCGACTTCAGGGGCGGGGGCTACACCTTC. As protein: CASSPDFRGGGYTF. Looking up the rest from reference TRBV7-3 and TRBJ1-2 gives the full variable domain: GAGVSQTPSNKVTEKGKYVELRCDPISGHTALYWYRQSLGQGPEFLIYFQGTGAADDSGLPNDRFFAVRPEGSVSTLKIQRTERGDSAVYLCASSPDFRGGGYTFGSGTRLTVV.

V is TRBV14 and J is TRBJ2-7; D might be TRBD1 or TRBD2, each matching 5 bases. This CDR3 comprises 15 residues. V lost 5 bases, J lost 3 bases, and 17 bases lay in between. CDR1 and CDR2 (germline): SGHDN, FVKESK. The CDR3, as DNA: TGTGCCAGCAGCATATCCAGGGCGGGCGGCTACGAGCAGTACTTC. Its protein is CASSISRAGGYEQYF.

Concerning this clone: Other DNA sequences in the sample encode the same CDR3. The CDR3 loop is CASSLGTGELFF. The CDR3 DNA reads TGTGCCAGCAGCTTAGGAACCGGGGAGCTGTTTTTT. The gene calls are TRBV11-2 and TRBJ2-2; no firm D call. V lost 1 base and J 5 bases, leaving 2 bases between the germline ends. This CDR3 is 12 amino acids long. CDR1 is SGHAT and CDR2 is FQNNGV in the germline V gene.

The rearrangement links TRBV10-3 to TRBJ2-3; TRBD1 might be the D (5 bases). The CDR3 loop spans 15 amino acids. Deletions cut 3 bases from V and 6 bases from J, with 16 bases between. Germline loops: CDR1 ENHRY, CDR2 SYGVKD. The CDR3 DNA reads TGTGCCATCAGTGAAGGGGATCGTGTTGGGGATACGCAGTATTTT. This codes for CAISEGDRVGDTQYF.

This clone was seen a single time. The V and J genes are TRBV5-1 and TRBJ2-1; D is possibly TRBD2 (5 bases). Germline V gene sequence: CDR1 SGHRS, CDR2 YFSETQ. Trimming pared 0 bases from V and 5 bases from J, leaving 12 bases between. This CDR3 is 15 amino acids long. Here the CDR3 reads CASSLEGRGNNEQFF. The CDR3, as DNA: TGCGCCAGCAGCTTGGAGGGTAGAGGGAACAATGAGCAGTTCTTC.

The chain uses TRBV10-3 and TRBJ2-7; 7 bases align to TRBD2. The CDR3 covers 11 residues. Trimming removed 11 bases from V and 2 bases from J; junction bases left unmatched: 3. Per germline, CDR1 ENHRY and CDR2 SYGVKD. In DNA form, the CDR3 reads TGTGCCTCCGGACTAGCCTACGAGCAGTACTTC. As protein: CASGLAYEQYF.

J is TRBJ2-3 and V is TRBV9, with D possibly called TRBD1 or TRBD2 (6 bases each). The ends were cut back, 0 bases at V and 4 bases at J, with 9 bases in the middle. CDR1 is SGDLS, CDR2 YYNGEE, per germline. The length of the CDR3 is 14 residues. CDR3 loop: CASSVGRGADTQYF. The CDR3 nucleotides are TGTGCCAGCAGCGTAGGTAGGGGGGCAGATACGCAGTATTTT.